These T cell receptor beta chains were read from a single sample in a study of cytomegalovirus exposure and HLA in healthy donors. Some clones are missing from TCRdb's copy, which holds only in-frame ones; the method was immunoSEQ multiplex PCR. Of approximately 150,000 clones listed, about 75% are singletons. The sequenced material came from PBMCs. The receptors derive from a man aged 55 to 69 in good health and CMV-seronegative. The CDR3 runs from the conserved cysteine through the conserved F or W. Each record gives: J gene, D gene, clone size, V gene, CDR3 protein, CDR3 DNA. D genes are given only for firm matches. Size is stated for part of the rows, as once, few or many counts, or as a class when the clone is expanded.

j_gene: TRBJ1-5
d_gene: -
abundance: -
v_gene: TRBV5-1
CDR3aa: CASSLGEGNQPQHF
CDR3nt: TGCGCCAGCAGCTTGGGGGAGGGGAACCAGCCCCAGCATTTT

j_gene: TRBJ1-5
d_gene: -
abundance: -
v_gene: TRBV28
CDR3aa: CASSYLTGNQPQHF
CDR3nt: TGTGCCAGCAGTTACTTGACAGGCAATCAGCCCCAGCATTTT

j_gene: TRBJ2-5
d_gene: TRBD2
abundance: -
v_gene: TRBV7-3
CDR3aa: CASSLRPSGQETQYF
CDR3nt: TGTGCCAGCAGCTTAAGGCCTAGCGGACAAGAGACCCAGTACTTC

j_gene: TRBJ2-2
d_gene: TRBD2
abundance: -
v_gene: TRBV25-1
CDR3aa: CASSEMAGVGAGELFF
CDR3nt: TGTGCCAGCAGTGAGATGGCGGGAGTAGGTGCCGGGGAGCTGTTTTTT

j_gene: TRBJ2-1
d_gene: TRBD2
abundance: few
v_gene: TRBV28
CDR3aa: CASSLSGTSGSGEQFF
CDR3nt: TGTGCCAGCAGTTTATCCGGGACTAGCGGGAGCGGCGAGCAGTTCTTC

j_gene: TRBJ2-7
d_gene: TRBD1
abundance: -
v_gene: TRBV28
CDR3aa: CASSNPGQGGEQYF
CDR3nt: TGTGCCAGCAGCAATCCGGGACAGGGTGGGGAGCAGTACTTC

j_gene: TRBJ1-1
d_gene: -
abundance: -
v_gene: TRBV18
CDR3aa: CASSGNRAENTEAFF
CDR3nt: TGTGCCAGCTCAGGGAACAGGGCCGAGAACACTGAAGCTTTCTTT

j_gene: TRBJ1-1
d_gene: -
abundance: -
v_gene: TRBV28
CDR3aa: CASSLTEGDTEAFF
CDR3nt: TGTGCCAGCAGTTTAACGGAGGGCGACACTGAAGCTTTCTTT

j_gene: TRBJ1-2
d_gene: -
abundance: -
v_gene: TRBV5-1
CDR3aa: CASSLGQALYGYTF
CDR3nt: TGCGCCAGCAGCTTGGGTCAGGCCCTCTATGGCTACACCTTC

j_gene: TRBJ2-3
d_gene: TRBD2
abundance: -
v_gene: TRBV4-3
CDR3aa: CAGSQDLTSGRASTDTQYF
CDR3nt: TGCGCCGGCAGCCAAGACTTGACTAGCGGGAGGGCTAGCACAGATACGCAGTATTTT

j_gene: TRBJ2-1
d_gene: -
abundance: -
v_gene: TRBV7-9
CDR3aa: CASRSGGEQFF
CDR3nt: TGTGCCAGCAGGTCCGGAGGTGAGCAGTTCTTC

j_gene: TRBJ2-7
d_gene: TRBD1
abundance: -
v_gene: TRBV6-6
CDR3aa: CASRSTGTGSYEQYF
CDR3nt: TGTGCCAGCAGATCAACCGGGACAGGGAGTTACGAGCAGTACTTC

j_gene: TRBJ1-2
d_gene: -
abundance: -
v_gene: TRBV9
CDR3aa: CASSVTPGGQGNGYTF
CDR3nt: TGTGCCAGCAGCGTAACGCCCGGGGGGCAGGGCAATGGCTACACCTTC

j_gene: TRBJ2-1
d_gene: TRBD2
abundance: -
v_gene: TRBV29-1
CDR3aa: CSVEDLGGGPTYNEQFF
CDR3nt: TGCAGCGTTGAAGATCTGGGGGGAGGGCCCACCTACAATGAGCAGTTCTTC

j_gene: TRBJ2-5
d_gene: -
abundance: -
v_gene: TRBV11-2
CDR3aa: CASNLAGQDWETQYF
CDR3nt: TGTGCCAGCAACCTAGCGGGACAGGATTGGGAGACCCAGTACTTC